This T cell receptor beta chain was profiled in a study of cytotoxic CD8 clonotypes in ibrutinib-treated CLL. Background on the study: Overall, roughly 25 responses were partial and 2 complete; following median roughly 70 months, roughly 15 patients stayed remitted and about twelve progressed. Findings and caveats of the study: Clonality (at baseline) was higher than in age-matched healthy donors and tracked circulating CD8+ T-cell counts. Clonality grew at ibrutinib response; at progression, it decreased back toward baseline.

Turning to this clone: Its antigen remains unknown.

Clones were sequenced by immunoSEQ multiplex PCR, and TCRdb holds only the in-frame ones, with some missing. The top ten clones hold approximately 15% of a sample with around 250,000 clones, roughly 70% of them seen once. The germline V gene encodes CDR1 SEHNR and CDR2 FQNEAQ (reference sequence). This CDR3 has 13 residues. Deletions cut 6 bases from V and 1 base from J, with 9 bases between. The chain combines TRBV7-9 with TRBJ1-1; D not resolved. The sequencing used PBMCs, collected after 24 months of ibrutinib treatment. This receptor was identified in a human donor with chronic lymphocytic leukemia. Here the CDR3 DNA reads TGTGCCAGCAGTAAGGCAGGGAACACTGAAGCTTTCTTT. Residues: CASSKAGNTEAFF.